This T cell receptor beta chain was obtained from a study of cytomegalovirus exposure and HLA in healthy donors. Researchers ran the PCR with 60 Vbeta and 13 Jbeta primers. Libraries were prepared by immunoSEQ multiplex PCR; TCRdb keeps only in-frame clonotypes and omits some of them. The table records approximately 140,000 clones, over 70% of them present only once. Germline assignment: CDR1 SGHAT and CDR2 FQDESV (reference sequence). Germline trimming cut 3 bases from V and 9 bases from J; bases unmatched to any gene: 15. The CDR3 sequence is 17 residues long. This TCR was recovered from a young woman in good health and CMV-seronegative. The V gene is TRBV11-1, the J gene TRBJ2-1, with 9 bases lining up with TRBD1. Sequencing used PBMCs. The CDR3 is CASSLTLSEQGASEQFF. In DNA form, the CDR3 reads TGTGCCAGCAGCTTGACTTTGTCAGAACAGGGGGCATCTGAGCAGTTCTTC.